The clone carrying this TCR beta chain was counted a single time. The CDR3 is 13 amino acids. Germline V lookup: CDR1 SGHRS, CDR2 YFSETQ. The ends were cut back, 3 bases at V and 3 bases at J, with 9 bases in the middle. Every PCR got spiked synthetic TCR analog templates. Assay: immunoSEQ multiplex PCR; the TCRdb copy retains only in-frame clones and omits some. The sample holds over 45,000 clones, about 85% seen once. This sample was taken from a study of PD-L1 blockade in urothelial cancer. Study in general: After treatment start, blood was analyzed at 3 weeks (second dose) and at 6 weeks. Median blood clonality was roughly 0.078, with 75,000 to 100,000 unique TCRs.

The source of this sequence is a man between 60 and 75 years old with urothelial cancer. J is TRBJ1-2 and V is TRBV5-1, with TRBD1 as a possible D gene (5 bases). Here the sequenced sample was PBMCs, taken around atezolizumab (anti-PD-L1) treatment. The CDR3 region is CASSSQGDYGYTF. The CDR3 DNA reads as TGCGCCAGCAGCTCCCAGGGTGACTATGGCTACACCTTC.